Following are 18 T cell receptor beta chains from one sample sequenced in a study of T cells after yellow fever vaccination (dated by TCRdb to about 2019). Library generation was performed with 5' RACE. Instrument used: Illumina HiSeq 2500. The public reads were run again by TCRdb, first through fastp at Q25 and then through MiXCR, and only productive beta chains were kept. Rows are combined by CDR3 protein, so each entry shows the most common genes and DNA. Present in this sample are hundreds of thousands of distinct CDR3 sequences, around 16% of which were seen just once. The top ten hold 17% of the sample. The treatment or condition label on this specimen signifies: live attenuated yellow fever vaccine strain. The specimen comprised PBMCs, sampled 5 to 6 days after the first yellow fever vaccination. All receptors derive from a man between 18 and 29 years old who received the YFV17D yellow fever vaccine.

CDR3 protein: CASSQGATGREKLFF. CDR3 nucleotide sequence: TGTGCCAGCAGCCAAGGAGCTACAGGGCGGGAAAAACTGTTTTTT. This rearrangement joins TRBV4-2 to TRBJ1-4; maybe TRBD1 (6 bases). The CDR3 length is 15 residues. Germline assignment: CDR1 LGHNA and CDR2 YNFKEQ. Trimming removed 1 base from V and 8 bases from J, with 14 bases in between.

The table lists this clonotype with a few counts. CDR3: CASSPGDILNTEAFF. In DNA, the CDR3 is TGCGCCAGCAGCCCGGGCGACATATTGAACACTGAAGCTTTCTTT. The chain couples TRBV5-1 to TRBJ1-1; D unclear. The CDR3 sequence is 15 residues long. V lost 4 bases to trimming and J lost 0 bases, with 13 bases between them. Germline V gene data show CDR1 as SGHRS and CDR2 as YFSETQ.

This CDR3 is CASSLWVRADTEAFF. The CDR3 DNA reads TGCGCCAGCAGCTTGTGGGTCAGGGCGGACACTGAAGCTTTCTTT. The chain has TRBV5-1 and TRBJ1-1; D perhaps matches TRBD1 (5 bases). This CDR3 spans 15 amino acids. V lost 1 base and J 3 bases, leaving 13 bases between the germline ends. Germline V gives CDR1 SGHRS, CDR2 YFSETQ.

This chain links TRBV25-1 with TRBJ1-5; no clear D. The germline V gene has CDR1 MGHDK and CDR2 SYGVNS. V lost 9 bases, J lost 4 bases, and 10 bases lay in between. CDR3 size: 12 residues. The CDR3 DNA is TGTGCCAGTCGGGATGCAAATCAGCCCCAGCATTTT. Residues: CASRDANQPQHF.

This rearrangement joins TRBV18 to TRBJ2-1; TRBD2 aligns across 10 bases. The J segment lost 2 bases and the V segment lost 3 bases, leaving 7 bases of the junction unmatched. Germline assignment: CDR1 KGHSH and CDR2 LQKENI. The CDR3 sequence is 17 residues long. The CDR3 reads CASSPGLAGAAYNEQFF. DNA for the CDR3: TGTGCCAGCTCACCTGGCCTAGCGGGAGCCGCCTACAATGAGCAGTTCTTC.

V and J are TRBV7-2 and TRBJ1-6, with D maybe TRBD1 (6 bases). This CDR3 comprises 14 residues. The germline V gene has CDR1 SGHTA and CDR2 FQGNSA. Trimming pared 5 bases from V and 7 bases from J, leaving 12 bases between. CDR3 sequence: CASSLGGMNSPLHF. CDR3 sequence (DNA): TGTGCCAGCAGCCTAGGGGGTATGAATTCACCCCTCCACTTT.

The chain uses TRBV6-5 and TRBJ2-7; the match to TRBD1 covers 7 bases. The CDR3 spans 14 residues. V was pared by 2 bases and J by 4 bases, with 5 bases of the junction left unmatched. The germline V gene encodes CDR1 MNHEY and CDR2 SVGAGI. The CDR3 DNA follows: TGTGCCAGCAGTTACGAGACAGGGTCTTACGAGCAGTACTTC. It is translated as CASSYETGSYEQYF.

This clonotype appeared many times. The chain couples TRBV12-3 or TRBV12-4 to TRBJ1-1; TRBD1 might be the D (6 bases). The CDR3 has 12 residues. V dropped 2 bases and J dropped 9 bases, with 10 bases sitting between them. The CDR3 DNA follows: TGTGCCAGCAGTTTATTGGGGGCCCAAGCTTTCTTT. Translation: CASSLLGAQAFF.

The V and J genes are TRBV7-8 and TRBJ2-1; D gene ambiguous. The CDR3 covers 13 residues. Germline V gene data show CDR1 as SGHVS and CDR2 as FQNEAQ. Deletions cut 5 bases from V and 9 bases from J, with 14 bases between. The CDR3 coding sequence is TGTGCCAGCAGCCAAGAAGGTACGGGTGAGCAGTTCTTC. The encoded protein is CASSQEGTGEQFF.

A few counts support this clonotype. The chain carries TRBV5-6 and TRBJ1-6, with a possible D match to TRBD1 (6 bases). The germline gives CDR1 SGHDT, CDR2 YYEEEE. This CDR3 is 14 amino acids long. V lost 1 base to trimming and J lost 7 bases, with 9 bases between them. DNA of the CDR3: TGTGCCAGCAGCTTGCCGAGGGGGAATTCACCCCTCCACTTT. This encodes CASSLPRGNSPLHF.

This clonotype was observed a handful of times. This chain uses TRBV23-1 with TRBJ2-1; 7 nucleotides align to TRBD1. TRBV23-1 is placed among ORFs of uncertain function. Trimming took 7 bases from V and 3 from J; bases not matched to a gene: 15. The CDR3 has 17 residues. The CDR3 loop is CASNSITGARGYNEQFF. In DNA form, the CDR3 reads TGCGCCAGCAACTCAATAACAGGGGCGAGGGGCTACAATGAGCAGTTCTTC.

This sequence joins TRBV11-2 and TRBJ2-5, with 9 bases lining up with TRBD2. The germline gives CDR1 SGHAT, CDR2 FQNNGV. J lost 4 bases, V lost 1 base, and 7 bases had no gene match. The CDR3 covers 16 residues. In DNA, the CDR3 is TGTGCCAGCAGCTTAGTCTCGCGGGGGGGCTCAGAGACCCAGTACTTC. Its protein is CASSLVSRGGSETQYF.

The chain joins TRBV12-3 or TRBV12-4 to TRBJ1-3; D may be TRBD1 (5 bases). This CDR3 spans 14 amino acids. Deletions cut 7 bases from V and 8 bases from J, with 18 bases between. Written as DNA, the CDR3 is TGTGCCAGCATCGACCGGGACTCAGACTACACCATATATTTT. It specifies CASIDRDSDYTIYF.

The sample holds one count of this clonotype. This rearrangement joins TRBV7-9 to TRBJ2-1, with TRBD2 matching over 11 bases. V lost 6 bases to trimming and J lost 7 bases; unmatched junction nucleotides: 11. The CDR3 length is 16 residues. The germline CDR1 and CDR2 sequences are SEHNR and FQNEAQ (reference sequence). The CDR3 nucleotides are TGTGCCAGCAGTCCAAGACTAGCGGGGTTCATTAATGAGCAGTTCTTC. This translates into CASSPRLAGFINEQFF.

Only a few counts were recorded for this clonotype. The chain links TRBV7-6 to TRBJ2-1; unclear D gene. Trimming left V 2 bases short and J 5 bases short, with 13 bases between. CDR3 size: 15 residues. Germline V gives CDR1 SGHVS, CDR2 FNYEAQ. The CDR3 loop is CASSLIIPLHNEQFF. The CDR3 DNA reads TGTGCCAGCAGCTTAATAATTCCCCTCCACAATGAGCAGTTCTTC.

This clonotype was seen more than once but under ten times. V is TRBV15 and J is TRBJ1-2, with 8 nucleotides matching TRBD1. Germline V gives CDR1 LNHNV, CDR2 YYDKDF (reference sequence). V shed 3 bases and J 4 bases; nucleotides not matched to a gene: 1. The CDR3 extends over 13 amino acids. The chain's CDR3 is CATSSDRGYGYTF. The CDR3 nucleotides read TGTGCCACCAGCAGCGACAGGGGCTATGGCTACACCTTC.

The chain combines TRBV20-1 with TRBJ2-5; a weak D match, TRBD2 (7 bases). With 4 bases removed from V and 4 bases from J, the gap between germline ends came to 13 bases. The CDR3 totals 13 residues. Germline V gives CDR1 DFQATT, CDR2 SNEGSKA (reference sequence). The CDR3 DNA is TGCAGTGCTAACGGGGGGCCGGCAGAGACCCAGTACTTC. Its protein is CSANGGPAETQYF.

V gene TRBV7-9 combines with J gene TRBJ2-1; D remains unclear. Deletions cut 3 bases from V and 3 bases from J, with 18 bases between. The CDR3 length is 17 residues. The V gene's germline CDR1 is SEHNR and CDR2 FQNEAQ (reference sequence). CDR3 protein: CASSLVRAGGFYNEQFF. The CDR3, as DNA: TGTGCCAGCAGCTTGGTTCGGGCCGGCGGATTCTACAATGAGCAGTTCTTC.